These T cell receptor beta chains were read from a single sample in a study of T cell changes during pregnancy in multiple sclerosis. The repertoire was sequenced with immunoSEQ multiplex PCR; TCRdb's copy has only in-frame clones and lacks some. Among about 31,000 clones listed, roughly nine tenths were seen once. Here the sequenced sample was CD8+ T cells from peripheral blood mononuclear cells, taken in the second trimester of pregnancy. These receptors all stem from a female donor with multiple sclerosis, enrolled in a pregnancy study. CDR3s include the opening cysteine and the closing phenylalanine or tryptophan. The D gene is left open where the match is weak. A row's size may be missing; if present it is once, few, many or a size class.

clone size,J gene,V gene,D gene,CDR3 protein,CDR3 DNA
-,TRBJ2-7,TRBV7-6,-,CASSPNFHEQYF,TGTGCCAGCAGCCCTAACTTCCACGAGCAGTACTTC
few,TRBJ2-7,TRBV12-5,-,CASGFLAATYEQYF,TGTGCTAGTGGTTTTTTAGCGGCCACCTACGAGCAGTACTTC
-,TRBJ2-7,TRBV9,TRBD2,CASSEGLNYEQYF,TGTGCCAGCAGTGAGGGACTAAACTACGAGCAGTACTTC
-,TRBJ2-2,TRBV4-1,-,CASSQKGLRVDAGELFF,TGCGCCAGCAGCCAAAAGGGCCTCAGGGTGGACGCCGGGGAGCTGTTTTTT
-,TRBJ2-2,TRBV27,-,CASILRGGPNTGELFF,TGTGCCAGCATCCTGAGGGGGGGGCCGAACACCGGGGAGCTGTTTTTT
-,TRBJ2-7,TRBV30,-,CACPRSGSYEQYF,TGTGCCTGCCCCCGGTCCGGGTCCTACGAGCAGTACTTC
-,TRBJ2-1,TRBV7-9,-,CASSLGGGRYNEQFF,TGTGCCAGCAGCTTGGGGGGTGGGCGCTACAATGAGCAGTTCTTC
-,TRBJ2-7,TRBV5-1,-,CASSLDAGSGYEQYF,TGCGCCAGCAGCTTGGATGCAGGTAGCGGCTACGAGCAGTACTTC
-,TRBJ2-7,TRBV2,TRBD2,CASSRTSGGYEQYF,TGTGCCAGCAGTCGGACTAGCGGGGGCTACGAGCAGTACTTC
-,TRBJ2-1,TRBV4-1,-,CASSHPTSGSYNEQFF,TGCGCCAGCAGTCACCCGACATCCGGCTCCTACAATGAGCAGTTCTTC
-,TRBJ2-1,TRBV9,TRBD1,CASSVGGQGFLGEQFF,TGTGCCAGCAGCGTAGGAGGACAGGGTTTTCTAGGTGAGCAGTTCTTC
-,TRBJ2-5,TRBV4-1,-,CASSHTGHEYQETQYF,TGCGCCAGCAGCCATACAGGGCACGAGTACCAAGAGACCCAGTACTTC
-,TRBJ1-2,TRBV6-5,-,CASSYSNGRDPYGYTF,TGTGCCAGCAGTTACTCGAATGGCAGGGATCCCTATGGCTACACCTTC
few,TRBJ2-7,TRBV2,TRBD2,CASSVPSLAGGPGGVHEQYF,TGTGCCAGCAGTGTCCCCAGCTTAGCGGGAGGGCCAGGCGGGGTCCACGAGCAGTACTTC
-,TRBJ2-5,TRBV5-4,-,CASEVLGGAGETQYF,TGTGCCAGTGAGGTGTTGGGGGGGGCTGGAGAGACCCAGTACTTC
-,TRBJ2-7,TRBV18,TRBD2,CASSPPRASGLDEQYF,TGTGCCAGCTCACCACCACGGGCTAGCGGGCTCGACGAGCAGTACTTC
few,TRBJ2-2,TRBV11-2,TRBD2,CASSLESWGLAGRGSGELFF,TGTGCCAGCAGCTTAGAAAGTTGGGGACTAGCGGGAAGAGGTTCCGGGGAGCTGTTTTTT
-,TRBJ2-2,TRBV28,TRBD2,CASSPHSGKNTGELFF,TGTGCCAGCAGTCCTCATAGCGGGAAGAACACCGGGGAGCTGTTTTTT
-,TRBJ2-7,TRBV27,-,CASSSLLQGYEQYF,TGTGCCAGCAGTTCCCTCCTTCAGGGCTACGAGCAGTACTTC
once,TRBJ1-1,TRBV15,-,CATVAEWGGTEAFF,TGTGCCACCGTCGCAGAATGGGGGGGCACTGAAGCTTTCTTT
-,TRBJ2-3,TRBV28,TRBD2,CASSLGLAGGTDTQYF,TGTGCCAGCAGCCTCGGACTAGCGGGGGGCACAGATACGCAGTATTTT
-,TRBJ2-1,TRBV7-9,-,CASERVEGSSYNEQFF,TGTGCCAGCGAAAGGGTGGAGGGGAGCTCCTACAATGAGCAGTTCTTC